The text below deals with one T cell receptor (beta chain). Its matching antigen is unknown. The source of the sample is a study of cytomegalovirus exposure and HLA in healthy donors. The repertoire was sequenced with immunoSEQ multiplex PCR; TCRdb's copy has only in-frame clones and lacks some. Of 220,000 or so clones listed, under 95% are singletons. Regarding the study as a whole: Overall, 164 TCR beta chains were annotated as cytomegalovirus-associated.

Donors were drawn from the approximately 130-subject validation cohort, separate from the roughly 670-subject first cohort. The sequenced material came from PBMCs. The TCR was taken from a woman in her late teens or twenties in good health and CMV-seronegative.

Here the CDR3 reads CASSLAYRGQLGTGELFF. The CDR3 DNA sequence: TGTGCCAGCAGCTTAGCGTATCGCGGCCAATTGGGCACCGGGGAGCTGTTTTTT. The chain is built from TRBV7-9 and TRBJ2-2; D ambiguous. Looked up from germline, CDR1 is SEHNR and CDR2 is FQNEAQ (reference sequence). The CDR3 contains 18 residues. Trimming shortened V by 0 bases and J by 4 bases, and 18 bases separated the two germline ends.